The 21 T cell receptor beta chains reported below all come from one sample, sequenced in a study of regulatory T cells in long-lasting Graves disease. Building the TCR beta libraries relied on iRepertoire HTBI primers, and CDR3 regions underwent Arm-PCR. TCRdb called the multiplex PCR reads again in MiXCR, with one record for every CDR3 protein. The sample records over 450,000 distinct CDR3 sequences, around 11% being singletons. Specified time point: newly diagnosed GD, antithyroid drugs for less than 3 months. PBMCs provided the RNA from which the TCR library was made. These data were also reused for a study on T cells in Graves' hyperthyroidism and ophthalmopathy.

This specimen consisted of peripheral blood mononuclear cells (PBMCs), obtained at new diagnosis, from a patient treated with antithyroid drugs. Every receptor here comes from a young woman with Graves disease.

This clonotype was counted a single time. Mismatch with germline at one junction end may stem from a read error. The chain is built from TRBV11-2 and TRBJ1-1; no reliable D call. The CDR3 runs 13 residues. Germline V gives CDR1 SGHAT, CDR2 FQNNGV. CDR3 protein: CASSLSVNTDAFF. CDR3 nucleotides: TGTGCCAGCAGCTTATCAGTGAACACTGACGCTTTCTTT.

There are many counts of this clonotype. The J gene is TRBJ2-7, the V gene TRBV5-5; D remains unclear. Germline CDR1 is SGHKS and CDR2 is YYEKEE (reference sequence). V lost 6 bases and J 5 bases, leaving 12 bases between the germline ends. The CDR3 runs 12 residues. This chain's CDR3 is CASTVLGDEQYF. The CDR3 nucleotides are TGTGCCAGCACCGTGTTGGGCGACGAGCAGTACTTC.

In this sample, this clonotype turned up many times. The genes are TRBV13 and TRBJ1-1; a possible D gene is TRBD1 (5 bases). Trimming removed 5 bases from V and 8 bases from J, with 15 bases in between. The CDR3 consists of 13 residues. Germline-derived CDR1 and CDR2 are PRHDT and FYEKMQ (reference sequence). This CDR3 reads CASSPRRDGEAFF. The CDR3 DNA reads as TGTGCCAGCAGCCCGCGGAGGGACGGAGAAGCTTTCTTT.

This clonotype showed up many times. The rearrangement uses TRBV19 and TRBJ1-1, with no clear D. The V gene lost 5 bases and the J gene lost 3 bases, with 10 bases spanning the gap. The CDR3 extends over 13 amino acids. Germline values: CDR1 LNHDA, CDR2 SQIVND (reference sequence). The CDR3 coding sequence is TGTGCCAGTAGTCCCTTTACGGACACTGAAGCTTTCTTT. It codes for CASSPFTDTEAFF.

This sequence joins TRBV20-1 and TRBJ1-1; the D is unclear. V was cut by 6 bases and J by 0 bases, with 11 bases left in between. The CDR3 is made up of 13 amino acids. Germline V lookup: CDR1 DFQATT, CDR2 SNEGSKA (reference sequence). The CDR3 coding sequence is TGCAGTGCCGCAGAACGAATGAACACTGAAGCTTTCTTT. The encoded protein is CSAAERMNTEAFF.

This clonotype was seen ten or more times. The gene calls are TRBV6-2 or TRBV6-3 and TRBJ2-1; maybe TRBD1 (5 bases). Between the trimmed V and J ends, which lost 5 bases and 4 bases, there was a span of 18 bases. CDR3 size: 16 residues. From germline, CDR1 is MNHEY and CDR2 SVGEGT. The CDR3 sequence is CASSVAPRGSYNEQFF. The CDR3 DNA sequence: TGTGCCAGCAGTGTGGCTCCTAGGGGTTCGTACAATGAGCAGTTCTTC.

Worth noting for this clonotype: A single base separates this from a much larger clone, so it may be a read error. This sequence joins TRBV6-5 and TRBJ1-2; possible D gene TRBD1, 6 bases. The germline V gene encodes CDR1 MNHEY and CDR2 SVGAGI. This CDR3 spans 14 amino acids. Here the CDR3 reads CASSLWNRDYSYTF. Written as DNA, the CDR3 is TGTGCCAGCAGTTTATGGAACAGGGACTATAGCTACACCTTC.

This clonotype was seen many times. The CDR3 loop is CALQVGGTDTQYF. The CDR3 DNA reads as TGTGCCTTGCAGGTTGGCGGCACAGATACGCAGTATTTT. The chain combines TRBV30 with TRBJ2-3; no reliable D call. This CDR3 has 13 amino acids. Trimming stripped 7 bases from V and 1 base from J, with 12 bases between. Per the germline V gene, CDR1 is GTSNPN and CDR2 is SVGIG (reference sequence).

This clonotype has a count of ten or more. The V gene is TRBV27, the J gene TRBJ1-5; D is perhaps TRBD1 (6 bases). This CDR3 region has 15 residues. CDR1 MNHEY and CDR2 SMNVEV come from the germline V gene (reference sequence). V gave up 6 bases and J gave up 1 base, with 13 bases separating them. The CDR3: CASSPEGGSNQPQHF. DNA for the CDR3: TGTGCCAGCAGCCCGGAGGGGGGGAGCAATCAGCCCCAGCATTTT.

This clonotype showed up many times. V usage is TRBV27 and J usage is TRBJ1-2; 9 bases agree with TRBD1. Per the germline V gene, CDR1 is MNHEY and CDR2 is SMNVEV (reference sequence). This CDR3 contains 14 residues. The J segment lost 7 bases and the V segment lost 3 bases, leaving 6 bases of the junction unmatched. The CDR3 nucleotides read TGTGCCAGCAGTTTTCTGGACAGGGGAGCTGGCTACACCTTC. As protein: CASSFLDRGAGYTF.

The chain recombines TRBV12-3 or TRBV12-4 with TRBJ1-5; TRBD1 is a possible D gene (5 bases). The CDR3 is 15 amino acids. V lost 3 bases, J lost 6 bases, and 15 bases lay in between. CDR3 sequence: CASSFGRGFRQPQHF. CDR3 coding DNA: TGTGCCAGCAGTTTCGGTAGGGGTTTTCGTCAGCCCCAGCATTTT.

There are a few counts of this clonotype. This sequence joins TRBV19 and TRBJ1-5; D remains ambiguous. Trimming stripped 7 bases from V and 2 bases from J, with 15 bases between. The V gene's germline CDR1 is LNHDA and CDR2 SQIVND (reference sequence). The CDR3 totals 15 residues. CDR3 DNA sequence: TGTGCCAGTACCTGGACCCCTGGGGGCAATCAGCCCCAGCATTTT. It specifies CASTWTPGGNQPQHF.

This clonotype was seen ten or more times. The genes are TRBV7-9 and TRBJ2-5, with 10 bases that match TRBD2. The CDR3 is made up of 17 amino acids. Germline CDR1 is SEHNR and CDR2 is FQNEAQ (reference sequence). Trimming cost V 2 bases and J 1 base; bases outside gene matches: 7. The CDR3 reads CASSLLWTSGTQETQYF. CDR3 DNA: TGTGCCAGCAGCTTATTGTGGACTAGCGGCACCCAAGAGACCCAGTACTTC.

This clonotype was detected many times. The V gene is TRBV30, the J gene TRBJ2-5; no firm D call. Germline V gene sequence: CDR1 GTSNPN, CDR2 SVGIG (reference sequence). CDR3 size: 15 residues. Trimming shortened V by 0 bases and J by 5 bases, and 16 bases separated the two germline ends. The DNA for the CDR3 is TGTGCCTGGAGTGTAGTTGGGAATAACTACGAGACCCAGTACTTC. Protein sequence: CAWSVVGNNYETQYF.

In this sample, this clonotype turned up a few times. The V gene is TRBV4-1, the J gene TRBJ1-2; D is ambiguous. The V gene's germline CDR1 is MGHRA and CDR2 YSYEKL. Between the trimmed V and J ends, which lost 0 bases and 3 bases, there was a span of 14 bases. The CDR3 has 16 amino acids. The chain's CDR3 is CASSQEGISADYGYTF. DNA of the CDR3: TGCGCCAGCAGCCAAGAAGGAATTTCCGCGGACTATGGCTACACCTTC.

The chain combines TRBV9 with TRBJ2-1; D gene ambiguous. Per germline, CDR1 SGDLS and CDR2 YYNGEE. The germline V and J ends were trimmed by 0 bases and 11 bases, with 6 bases remaining between them. The CDR3 loop spans 11 amino acids. CDR3 DNA: TGTGCCAGCAGCGTAGAAGTTAAGCAGTTCTTC. Protein product: CASSVEVKQFF.

V gene TRBV20-1 combines with J gene TRBJ1-1, with D possibly TRBD1 on 6 matching bases. Germline V gene lookup returns CDR1 DFQATT and CDR2 SNEGSKA (reference sequence). The CDR3 runs to 13 residues. V gave up 5 bases and J gave up 0 bases, with 10 bases separating them. The CDR3 DNA reads TGCAGTGCTCGACAGGACTTGAACACTGAAGCTTTCTTT. Its protein is CSARQDLNTEAFF.

This clonotype has ten or more counts. The rearrangement joins TRBV29-1 to TRBJ2-2; TRBD2 matches 14 bases. The CDR3 totals 16 residues. The trim removed 4 bases at V and 6 bases at J, leaving 7 bases unmatched. Germline-derived CDR1 and CDR2 are SQVTM and ANQGSEA. Here the CDR3 DNA reads TGCAGCGTTGTGGGGACTAGCGGGAGTACAGCCGGGGAGCTGTTTTTT. Translation gives CSVVGTSGSTAGELFF.

This clonotype was detected ten times or more. The J gene is TRBJ1-4, the V gene TRBV7-2; unclear D gene. In germline, CDR1 is SGHTA, CDR2 FQGNSA. This CDR3 region has 17 residues. Between the trimmed V and J ends, which lost 5 bases and 7 bases, there was a span of 23 bases. The CDR3 region is CASSPNTPFGVGEKLFF. The CDR3 nucleotides read TGTGCCAGCAGCCCTAATACCCCATTTGGGGTCGGTGAAAAACTGTTTTTT.

This clonotype appeared many times. Here the CDR3 reads CASSRTSNQPQHF. CDR3 sequence (DNA): TGTGCCAGCAGCCGGACAAGCAATCAGCCCCAGCATTTT. The V call is TRBV14, the J call TRBJ1-5; maybe TRBD1 (5 bases). The ends were cut back, 4 bases at V and 1 base at J, with 5 bases in the middle. The CDR3 has 13 residues. The germline V gene has CDR1 SGHDN and CDR2 FVKESK.

This clonotype has ten or more counts. One junction end disagrees with the germline gene, perhaps due to a read error. The genes are TRBV3-1 and TRBJ2-6; maybe TRBD1 (5 bases). The CDR3 totals 15 residues. CDR1 and CDR2 (germline): LGHDT, YNNKEL (reference sequence). The chain's CDR3 is CATALQGSGVNVLTF. In nucleotides, the CDR3 is TGTGCCACGGCCCTTCAGGGATCTGGGGTCAACGTCCTGACTTTC.